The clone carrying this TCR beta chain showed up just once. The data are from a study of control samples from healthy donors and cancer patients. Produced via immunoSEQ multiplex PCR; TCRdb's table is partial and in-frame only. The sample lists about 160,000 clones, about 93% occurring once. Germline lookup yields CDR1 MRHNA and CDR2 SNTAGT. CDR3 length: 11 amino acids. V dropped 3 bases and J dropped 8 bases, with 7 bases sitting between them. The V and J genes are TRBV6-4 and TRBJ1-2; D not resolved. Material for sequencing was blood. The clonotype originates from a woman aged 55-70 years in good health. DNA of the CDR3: TGTGCCAGCAGTGAGGGATTGGGCTACACCTTC. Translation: CASSEGLGYTF.